The next 13 T cell receptor beta chains were all read from a single sample in a study of blood T cell repertoires in COVID-19. Assay used: immunoSEQ multiplex PCR; TCRdb lists only in-frame clones, some missing. The sample holds 200,000 or so clones, around 83% seen once. Sequenced input: peripheral blood. The receptors derive from a man aged 45 to 65 who had recovered from COVID-19.

This sequence joins TRBV28 and TRBJ1-5, with a possible D match to TRBD1 (6 bases). This CDR3 has 16 residues. Germline CDR1 is MDHEN and CDR2 is SYDVKM. V was clipped by 7 bases and J by 2 bases, with 18 bases between them. The DNA of the CDR3 is TGTGCCAGCACCATCGGGGGGCAGGGCGGCAATCAGCCCCAGCATTTT. It encodes CASTIGGQGGNQPQHF. The whole variable domain, filled in from reference TRBV28 and TRBJ1-5, reads DVKVTQSSRYLVKRTGEKVFLECVQDMDHENMFWYRQDPGLGLRLIYFSYDVKMKEKGDIPEGYSVSREKKERFSLILESASTNQTSMYLCASTIGGQGGNQPQHFGDGTRLSIL.

This sequence joins TRBV29-1 and TRBJ2-1; D is uncertain. The V end lost 7 bases, the J end lost 6 bases, and 16 bases lay between the germline ends. The CDR3 consists of 13 residues. CDR1 and CDR2 from the germline V gene are SQVTM and ANQGSEA. DNA for the CDR3: TGCAGCGCCGAGCCCCTGAAATTCAATGAGCAGTTCTTC. Its translation: CSAEPLKFNEQFF.

The V and J genes are TRBV5-6 and TRBJ2-7; 7 nucleotides agree with TRBD2. This CDR3 is built from 14 residues. Germline V CDR1 and CDR2: SGHDT, YYEEEE. V trimming: 3 bases; J trimming: 3 bases; junction bases outside the gene matches: 6. The CDR3 nucleotides read TGTGCCAGCAGCTCCCTGGCGGGAGACTACGAGCAGTACTTC. Translating it yields CASSSLAGDYEQYF.

The chain employs TRBV27 and TRBJ2-7, with TRBD2 identical over 11 bases. Germline CDR1 reads MNHEY; CDR2 reads SMNVEV (reference sequence). CDR3 size: 15 residues. The V segment lost 9 bases and the J segment 3 bases; nucleotides outside the gene matches: 10. DNA of the CDR3: TGTGCCAGTACCGTTCCGGGACTAGCGGACTACGAGCAGTACTTC. Its protein product is CASTVPGLADYEQYF.

The chain is built from TRBV5-1 and TRBJ2-3; D is uncertain. The CDR3 covers 13 residues. Deletions cut 4 bases from V and 8 bases from J, with 14 bases between. CDR1 SGHRS and CDR2 YFSETQ come from the germline V gene. CDR3 region: CASSASAAATQYF. CDR3 sequence (DNA): TGCGCCAGCAGCGCCAGCGCAGCCGCTACGCAGTATTTT. Filled out from reference TRBV5-1 and TRBJ2-3, the complete variable domain reads KAGVTQTPRYLIKTRGQQVTLSCSPISGHRSVSWYQQTPGQGLQFLFEYFSETQRNKGNFPGRFSGRQFSNSRSEMNVSTLELGDSALYLCASSASAAATQYFGPGTRLTVL.

This clone is a singleton in its sample. The chain combines TRBV28 with TRBJ2-5; 11 positions agree with TRBD1. Per germline, CDR1 MDHEN and CDR2 SYDVKM. CDR3 size: 16 residues. Losses at the gene ends were 5 bases for V and 4 bases for J; bases not matched to a gene: 9. CDR3: CASSTPRGQGAETQYF. The CDR3, as DNA: TGTGCCAGCAGTACACCTAGAGGACAGGGGGCAGAGACCCAGTACTTC.

In this sample, this clone turned up once. This chain uses TRBV2 with TRBJ1-5; 8 bases are a match to TRBD1. CDR1 is SNHLY and CDR2 is FYNNEI in the germline V gene. Germline trimming cut 6 bases from V and 4 bases from J; bases unmatched to any gene: 5. The CDR3 consists of 14 residues. CDR3 amino acids: CASSDRGGNQPQHF. CDR3 DNA sequence: TGTGCCAGCAGCGACAGGGGAGGGAATCAGCCCCAGCATTTT.

This chain uses TRBV5-4 with TRBJ2-2; 7 nucleotides agree with TRBD2. CDR3 size: 16 residues. V trimming: 3 bases; J trimming: 0 bases; junction bases outside the gene matches: 5. Germline lookup yields CDR1 SGHNT and CDR2 YYREEE (reference sequence). The CDR3 is CASSYNSGPNTGELFF. Here the CDR3 DNA reads TGTGCCAGCAGCTATAATAGCGGGCCGAACACCGGGGAGCTGTTTTTT.

V gene TRBV19 combines with J gene TRBJ2-3, with D perhaps TRBD2 (6 bases). This CDR3 is 13 amino acids long. Germline lookup yields CDR1 LNHDA and CDR2 SQIVND (reference sequence). Trimming removed 3 bases from V and 12 bases from J, with 16 bases in between. CDR3 residues: CASSIGEVQIQYF. The DNA for the CDR3 is TGTGCCAGTAGTATTGGGGAGGTACAGATCCAGTATTTT.

This clone was picked up one time. This chain links TRBV11-2 with TRBJ1-2; D is perhaps TRBD1 (6 bases). The CDR3 totals 14 residues. V gave up 1 base and J gave up 7 bases, with 13 bases separating them. The germline CDR1 and CDR2 sequences are SGHAT and FQNNGV. The CDR3 DNA is TGTGCCAGCAGCTTAGTGGGGGGGGCCGCTGGCTACACCTTC. It codes for CASSLVGGAAGYTF.

The chain joins TRBV18 to TRBJ1-1, with D perhaps matching TRBD1 (5 bases). Looked up from germline, CDR1 is KGHSH and CDR2 is LQKENI. V lost 8 bases to trimming and J lost 0 bases, with 13 bases between them. The CDR3 contains 14 residues. In nucleotides, the CDR3 is TGTGCCAGCCGACCTCAGGGAATGAACACTGAAGCTTTCTTT. Translated: CASRPQGMNTEAFF.

V is TRBV27 and J is TRBJ2-2, with TRBD2 matching over 7 bases. Germline lookup yields CDR1 MNHEY and CDR2 SMNVEV (reference sequence). There are 15 residues in the CDR3. The V segment lost 3 bases and the J segment 4 bases; nucleotides outside the gene matches: 5. The CDR3 sequence: CASSFGGSGTGELFF. The CDR3 DNA reads as TGTGCCAGCAGTTTTGGCGGGAGCGGCACCGGGGAGCTGTTTTTT.

CDR3 protein: CASGMSGQGNYEQYF. The CDR3 region has the DNA TGTGCCAGCGGGATGAGCGGACAGGGGAACTACGAGCAGTACTTC. V gene TRBV6-6 combines with J gene TRBJ2-7; 9 bases line up with TRBD1. J gave up 3 bases and V 8 bases, and 11 bases lay outside the gene matches. The CDR3 totals 15 residues. Germline V lookup: CDR1 MNHNY, CDR2 SVGAGI (reference sequence).